Shown below are 8 T cell receptor beta chains from a single sample sequenced in a study of cytomegalovirus exposure and HLA in healthy donors (dated by TCRdb to about 2017). The protocol used for the library was the immunoSEQ multiplex PCR assay. A mixture of 60 forward primers for TCR Vbeta segments and 13 reverse primers for TCR Jbeta segments was used in the multiplex PCR. TCRdb provides this immuneACCESS table in a form limited to in-frame rearrangements. Some clones are lacking; in checked studies, under half of them reflect an unresolved V gene, and why the rest are absent is not known. The sample includes about 160,000 clones, with about 72% observed a single time. Approximately 1.4% of the sample lies in the top ten. The sequenced sample was PBMCs. All receptors come from a man aged 55 to 70 in good health and CMV-seronegative.

The chain is built from TRBV2 and TRBJ1-5, with 10 bases that match TRBD1. Germline CDR1 is SNHLY and CDR2 is FYNNEI. After removal of 8 bases from V and 5 bases from J, the junction contained 3 bases not matched to a gene. The CDR3 is 13 residues long. The CDR3 loop reads CASSGTGDQPQHF. The CDR3 bases are TGTGCCAGCTCCGGGACAGGGGATCAGCCCCAGCATTTT.

The chain recombines TRBV27 with TRBJ2-1; 10 nucleotides line up with TRBD2. The germline CDR1 and CDR2 sequences are MNHEY and SMNVEV (reference sequence). The CDR3 consists of 17 residues. The V segment lost 0 bases and the J segment 7 bases; nucleotides outside the gene matches: 9. The CDR3 region is CASSLSTRLAGLNEQFF. In DNA form, the CDR3 reads TGTGCCAGCAGTTTATCGACTCGACTAGCGGGCCTAAATGAGCAGTTCTTC.

As to this clone: One junction end disagrees with the germline gene, perhaps due to a read error. The gene calls are TRBV15 and TRBJ2-7; 8 bases are shared with TRBD2. This CDR3 contains 15 residues. Per germline, CDR1 LNHNV and CDR2 YYDKDF (reference sequence). The DNA of the CDR3 is TGTGCCACCATCAGAGACCCAGCGGGGGTCTACGAGCAGTACTTC. This codes for CATIRDPAGVYEQYF.

The chain uses TRBV18 and TRBJ1-5, with 10 bases that match TRBD1. J was trimmed by 6 bases and V by 3 bases; bases with no gene match: 5. The germline V gene has CDR1 KGHSH and CDR2 LQKENI. This CDR3 is 15 amino acids long. CDR3 nucleotide sequence: TGTGCCAGCTCACCTCTGGGACAGGGGAGTCAGCCCCAGCATTTT. It specifies CASSPLGQGSQPQHF.

This chain joins TRBV27 and TRBJ1-6, with 7 bases lining up with TRBD1. The CDR3 extends over 17 amino acids. Germline V CDR1 and CDR2: MNHEY, SMNVEV (reference sequence). Losses at the gene ends were 5 bases for V and 0 bases for J; bases not matched to a gene: 7. CDR3 in amino acids: CASSRPGQSSYNSPLHF. DNA for the CDR3: TGTGCCAGCAGTCGACCGGGACAGAGCTCCTATAATTCACCCCTCCACTTT.

The V and J genes are TRBV14 and TRBJ1-6; TRBD1 matches 9 bases. Germline CDR1 reads SGHDN; CDR2 reads FVKESK. The junction had 6 bases not matched to a gene; V was cut back by 5 bases and J by 7 bases. This CDR3 has 15 amino acids. DNA of the CDR3: TGTGCCAGCAGCACACGACAGGGGGGGAATTCACCCCTCCACTTT. Translation: CASSTRQGGNSPLHF.

The chain recombines TRBV19 with TRBJ2-1; D is unresolved. Trimming cost V 4 bases and J 5 bases, with 12 bases left between them. In germline, CDR1 is LNHDA, CDR2 SQIVND (reference sequence). The CDR3 contains 14 residues. The CDR3 reads CASSRRQANNEQFF. The CDR3 DNA follows: TGTGCCAGTAGTAGGCGTCAGGCAAACAATGAGCAGTTCTTC. Full variable domain (rest looked up from reference TRBV19 and TRBJ2-1): DGGITQSPKYLFRKEGQNVTLSCEQNLNHDAMYWYRQDPGQGLRLIYYSQIVNDFQKGDIAEGYSVSREKKESFPLTVTSAQKNPTAFYLCASSRRQANNEQFFGPGTRLTVL.

To note about this clone: Other DNA variants within this sample encode the same CDR3. This chain connects TRBV19 to TRBJ1-1, with 7 nucleotides matching TRBD1. This CDR3 contains 12 residues. Germline CDR1 and CDR2: LNHDA and SQIVND (reference sequence). Trimming at V came to 1 base and at J to 11 bases, leaving 4 bases not matched to a gene. The CDR3 sequence is CASSIAGTEAFF. CDR3 in DNA: TGTGCCAGTAGTATAGCCGGGACAGAGGCTTTCTTT.